The clone carrying this T cell receptor (beta chain) was counted at least ten times. Its matching antigen is unknown. This entry comes from a study of early T cells in non-severe SARS-CoV-2 infection. Across the whole study: Bulk RNA taken from unsorted whole blood was sequenced, leaving chains unpaired. Whole-study results and caveats: Matching results from VDJdb favored anti-spike CD8 responses, leaving private and CD4 specificities undetected.

cDNA molecules, individually, were tagged with unique molecular identifiers. Using its own MiXCR run on the 5' RACE reads, TCRdb lists one record per CDR3 protein. The sample consists of 90,000 to 120,000 distinct CDR3 sequences, over 8.5% of them appearing once. The source of this sequence is an adult who was a healthcare worker with PCR-confirmed SARS-CoV-2 infection or an uninfected control (not recorded which). The sequencing input was whole blood.

The DNA for the CDR3 is TGTGCCAGCAGCAAAGGCGGCGGGGAGACTAGCGACTACGAGCAGTACTTC. Amino acid sequence: CASSKGGGETSDYEQYF. The chain joins TRBV21-1 to TRBJ2-7; TRBD2 reflects the table's D call only, with no check against the DNA. TRBV21-1 is termed a pseudogene. The length of the CDR3 is 17 residues.